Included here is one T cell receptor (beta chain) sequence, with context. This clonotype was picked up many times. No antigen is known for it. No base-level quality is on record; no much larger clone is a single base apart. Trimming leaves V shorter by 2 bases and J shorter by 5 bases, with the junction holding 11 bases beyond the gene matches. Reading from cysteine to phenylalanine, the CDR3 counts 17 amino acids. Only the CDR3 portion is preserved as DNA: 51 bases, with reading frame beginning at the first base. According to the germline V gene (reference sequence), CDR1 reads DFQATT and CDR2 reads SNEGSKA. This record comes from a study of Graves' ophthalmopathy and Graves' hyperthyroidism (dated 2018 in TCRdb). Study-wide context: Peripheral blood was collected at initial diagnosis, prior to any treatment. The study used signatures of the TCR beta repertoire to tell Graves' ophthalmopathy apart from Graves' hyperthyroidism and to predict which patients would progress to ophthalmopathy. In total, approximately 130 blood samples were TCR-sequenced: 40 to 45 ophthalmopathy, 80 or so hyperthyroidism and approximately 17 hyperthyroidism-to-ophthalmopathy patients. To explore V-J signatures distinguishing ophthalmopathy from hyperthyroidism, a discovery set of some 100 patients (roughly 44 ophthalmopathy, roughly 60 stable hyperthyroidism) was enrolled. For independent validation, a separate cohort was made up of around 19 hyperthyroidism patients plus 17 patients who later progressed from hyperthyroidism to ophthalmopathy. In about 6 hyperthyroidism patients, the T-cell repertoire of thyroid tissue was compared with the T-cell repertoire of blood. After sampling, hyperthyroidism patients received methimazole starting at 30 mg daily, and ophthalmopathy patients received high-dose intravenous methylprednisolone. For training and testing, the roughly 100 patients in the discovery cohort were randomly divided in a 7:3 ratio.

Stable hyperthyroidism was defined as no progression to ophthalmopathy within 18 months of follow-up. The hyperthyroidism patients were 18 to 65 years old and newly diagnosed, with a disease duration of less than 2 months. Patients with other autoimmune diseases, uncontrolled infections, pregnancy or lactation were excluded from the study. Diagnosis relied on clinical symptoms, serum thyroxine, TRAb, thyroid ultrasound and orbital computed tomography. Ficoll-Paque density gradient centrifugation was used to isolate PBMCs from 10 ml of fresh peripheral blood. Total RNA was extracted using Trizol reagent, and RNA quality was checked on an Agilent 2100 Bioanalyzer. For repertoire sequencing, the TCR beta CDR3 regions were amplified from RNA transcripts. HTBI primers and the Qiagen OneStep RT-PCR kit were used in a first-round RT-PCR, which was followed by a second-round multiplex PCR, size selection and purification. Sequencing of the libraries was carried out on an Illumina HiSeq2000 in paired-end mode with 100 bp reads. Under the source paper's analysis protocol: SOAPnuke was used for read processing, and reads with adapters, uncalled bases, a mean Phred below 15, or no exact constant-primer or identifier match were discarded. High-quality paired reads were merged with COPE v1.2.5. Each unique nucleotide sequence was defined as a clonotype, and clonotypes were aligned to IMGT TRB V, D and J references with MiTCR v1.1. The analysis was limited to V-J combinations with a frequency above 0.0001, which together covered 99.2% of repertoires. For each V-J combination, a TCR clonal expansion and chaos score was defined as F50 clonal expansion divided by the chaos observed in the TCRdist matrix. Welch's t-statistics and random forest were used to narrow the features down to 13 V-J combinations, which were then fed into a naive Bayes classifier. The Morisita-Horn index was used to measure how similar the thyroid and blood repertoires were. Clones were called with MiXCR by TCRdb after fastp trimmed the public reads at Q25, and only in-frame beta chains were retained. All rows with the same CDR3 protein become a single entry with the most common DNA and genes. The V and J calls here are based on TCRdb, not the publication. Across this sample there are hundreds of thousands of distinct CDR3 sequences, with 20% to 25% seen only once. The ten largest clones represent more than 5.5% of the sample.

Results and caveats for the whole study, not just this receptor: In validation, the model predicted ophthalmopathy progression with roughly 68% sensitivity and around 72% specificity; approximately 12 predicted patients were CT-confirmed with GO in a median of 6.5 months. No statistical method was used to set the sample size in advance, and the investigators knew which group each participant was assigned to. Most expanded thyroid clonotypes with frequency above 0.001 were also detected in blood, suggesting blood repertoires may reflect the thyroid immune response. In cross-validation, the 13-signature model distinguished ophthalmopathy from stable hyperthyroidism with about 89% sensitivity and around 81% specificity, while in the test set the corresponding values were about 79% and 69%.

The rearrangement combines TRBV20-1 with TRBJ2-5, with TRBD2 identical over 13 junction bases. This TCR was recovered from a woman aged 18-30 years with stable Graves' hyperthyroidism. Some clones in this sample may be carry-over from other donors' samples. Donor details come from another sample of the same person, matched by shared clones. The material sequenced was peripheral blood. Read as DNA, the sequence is TGCAGTGCTAGACCGACCGCGACTAGCGGGGGGTATGAGACCCAGTACTTC. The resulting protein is CSARPTATSGGYETQYF.